The rows below give T cell receptor beta chains drawn from one sample of a study of blood T cells in healthy people across ages. TCRdb re-derived calls from the 5' RACE reads in MiXCR, one entry per CDR3 protein. The sample records 800,000 to 950,000 distinct CDR3 sequences, under 35% being singletons. The same sample was also studied in work on T cells of mothers and their children.

Sequencing was carried out using blood. The receptors shown here come from a woman in her thirties or forties in good health. Both conserved end residues are part of each CDR3. A D gene is named only where the DNA matches it firmly. Rows may omit the clone size; those that give it use once, few, many or a size class.

d_gene	v_gene	abundance	j_gene	CDR3nt	CDR3aa
.	TRBV18	few	TRBJ1-1	TGTGCCAGCTCACCGGTTAGTACTGAAGCTTTCTTT	CASSPVSTEAFF
.	TRBV9	.	TRBJ1-5	TGTGCCAGCAGCGTAGAGGGGGGGAACAATCAGCCCCAGCATTTT	CASSVEGGNNQPQHF
TRBD2	TRBV12-3/TRBV12-4	.	TRBJ2-1	TGTGCCAGCACTGGGACTATGAATGAGCAGTTCTTC	CASTGTMNEQFF
.	TRBV6-1	.	TRBJ2-5	TGTGCCAGCAGTGAAAGGGGAGAGACCCAGTACTTC	CASSERGETQYF
.	TRBV11-2	many	TRBJ2-3	TGTGCCAGCAGCTTTCAGAAATTCACAGATACGCAGTATTTT	CASSFQKFTDTQYF
.	TRBV4-1	.	TRBJ2-5	TGCGCCAGCAGCCAAGAATTCCAGGGATTGAGGTACTTC	CASSQEFQGLRYF
TRBD2	TRBV20-1	few	TRBJ2-7	TGCAGTGCTAGAGGAACTAGCGGGGGATTGTACGAGCAGTACTTC	CSARGTSGGLYEQYF
TRBD2	TRBV27	.	TRBJ2-7	TGTGCCAGCAGTTTAAGGGGGACTAGCGGGTTCTGCGAGCAGTACTTC	CASSLRGTSGFCEQYF
TRBD1	TRBV12-3/TRBV12-4	few	TRBJ1-1	TGTGCCAGCAGTTTTACAGGGGGTTCTTGGATTGAAGCTTTCTTT	CASSFTGGSWIEAFF
TRBD2	TRBV7-8	few	TRBJ2-3	TGTGCCAGCATAACTAGCGGGGGAACAGATACGCAGTATTTT	CASITSGGTDTQYF
.	TRBV7-2	many	TRBJ2-7	TGTGCCAGCAGCTTAACATGGACGGATTCCTACGAGCAGTACTTC	CASSLTWTDSYEQYF
.	TRBV28	.	TRBJ2-2	TGTGCCAGCAGTCACCGTACATCGAACGGGGAGCTGTTTTTT	CASSHRTSNGELFF
.	TRBV20-1	few	TRBJ1-1	TGCAGTCAACTCAGGGGGAACACTGAAGCTTTCTTT	CSQLRGNTEAFF
.	TRBV7-9	few	TRBJ2-7	TGTGCCAGCAGCTTAGATGCAGGAGCGGCCCAGTACTTC	CASSLDAGAAQYF
TRBD1	TRBV5-1	few	TRBJ1-2	TGCGCCAGCAGCTACGGGACAGGAGATAACTATGGCTACACCTTC	CASSYGTGDNYGYTF
TRBD1	TRBV10-3	.	TRBJ2-5	TGTGCCATCAGGGCCGCACAGACCGGGACAGTATCCGGGACCCAGTACTTC	CAIRAAQTGTVSGTQYF
TRBD1	TRBV2	many	TRBJ2-3	TGTGCCAGCAGTTGGGACAGGAACCTGGGGGATACGCAGTATTTT	CASSWDRNLGDTQYF
TRBD2	TRBV6-1	.	TRBJ2-1	TGTGCCAGCAGTGAAGTAGGGACTAGGTCCTATGAGCAGTTCTTC	CASSEVGTRSYEQFF
TRBD1	TRBV5-1	.	TRBJ1-1	TGCGCCAGCAGCTCTGACAGGGTTACCCACACTGAAGCTTTCTTT	CASSSDRVTHTEAFF
.	TRBV28	many	TRBJ2-6	TGTGCCAGCAGTTTATACGGGGTTGGTGGGGCCAACGTCCTGACTTTC	CASSLYGVGGANVLTF
.	TRBV2	many	TRBJ2-3	TGTGCCAGCATTAGGCAGTCTAGCACAGATACGCAGTATTTT	CASIRQSSTDTQYF
.	TRBV29-1	many	TRBJ2-3	TGCAGCGTTGAAGGGGAGGGGGCGAGAAACCTAGCAGGGCAGCTCGTAGATACGCAGTATTTT	CSVEGEGARNLAGQLVDTQYF
TRBD1	TRBV27	few	TRBJ1-6	TGTGCCAGCAGTTTTTACGCCCAGGGGGCACGTAATTCACCCCTCCACTTT	CASSFYAQGARNSPLHF
TRBD1	TRBV10-2	.	TRBJ1-1	TGCGCCAGCAGTCCTACAGGGGGCTTTGAAGCTTTCTTT	CASSPTGGFEAFF
.	TRBV19	few	TRBJ1-5	TGTGCCAGTAGTTGGCCGGGCGGCAATCAGCCCCAGCATTTT	CASSWPGGNQPQHF
TRBD1	TRBV7-6	.	TRBJ1-2	TGTGCCAGCAGCTTAGTCCCGGGACAGGGGGCACATGGCTACACCTTC	CASSLVPGQGAHGYTF
.	TRBV20-1	many	TRBJ1-2	TGCAGTGCTCCGACAGTTAACTATGGCTACACCTTC	CSAPTVNYGYTF
.	TRBV7-6	.	TRBJ2-5	TGTGTCAGCAGCTTAGATCTGGCTGGGGTGACCCAGTACTTC	CVSSLDLAGVTQYF
.	TRBV29-1	many	TRBJ2-7	TGCAGCGTAGACCTAGGGGCCCCCTACGAGCAGTACTTC	CSVDLGAPYEQYF
TRBD2	TRBV27	.	TRBJ2-3	TGTGCCAGCAGCACCTTTCAGCTAGCGGGAGTTACAGATACGCAGTATTTT	CASSTFQLAGVTDTQYF
.	TRBV27	once	TRBJ2-2	TGTGCCAGCAGGGCGGCAGGGACCGGGGAGCTGTTTTTT	CASRAAGTGELFF
.	TRBV20-1	.	TRBJ2-5	TGCAGTGCTAGACCCTCGGGACCAGCGTTCTCCGAGACCCAGTACTTC	CSARPSGPAFSETQYF